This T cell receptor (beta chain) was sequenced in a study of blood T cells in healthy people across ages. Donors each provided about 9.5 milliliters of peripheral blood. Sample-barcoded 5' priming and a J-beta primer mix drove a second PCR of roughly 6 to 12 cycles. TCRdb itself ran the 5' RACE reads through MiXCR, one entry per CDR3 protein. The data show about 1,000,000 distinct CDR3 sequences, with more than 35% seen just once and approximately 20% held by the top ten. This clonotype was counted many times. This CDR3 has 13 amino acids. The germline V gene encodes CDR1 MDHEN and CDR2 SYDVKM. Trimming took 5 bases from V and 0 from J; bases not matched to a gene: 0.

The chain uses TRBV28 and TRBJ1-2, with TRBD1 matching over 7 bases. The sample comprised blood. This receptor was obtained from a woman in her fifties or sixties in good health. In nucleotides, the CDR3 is TGTGCCAGCAGTGGGACAGCTAACTATGGCTACACCTTC. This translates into CASSGTANYGYTF.